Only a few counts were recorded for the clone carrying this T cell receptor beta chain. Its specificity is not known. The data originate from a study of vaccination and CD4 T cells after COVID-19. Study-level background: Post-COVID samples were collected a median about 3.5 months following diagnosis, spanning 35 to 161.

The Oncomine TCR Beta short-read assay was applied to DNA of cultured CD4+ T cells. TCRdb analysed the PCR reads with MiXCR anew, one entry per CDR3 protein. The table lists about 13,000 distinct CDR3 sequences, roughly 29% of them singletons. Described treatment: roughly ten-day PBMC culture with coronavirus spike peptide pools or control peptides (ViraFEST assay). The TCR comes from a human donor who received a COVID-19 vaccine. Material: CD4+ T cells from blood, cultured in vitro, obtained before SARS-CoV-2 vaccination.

CDR3: CASSFGSYGYTF. DNA of the CDR3: TGTGCCAGCAGTTTCGGTAGCTATGGCTACACCTTC. The chain is built from TRBV28 and TRBJ1-2; D ambiguous. The CDR3 runs 12 residues. Per germline, CDR1 MDHEN and CDR2 SYDVKM. Trimming shortened V by 3 bases and J by 4 bases, and 6 bases separated the two germline ends.